This T cell receptor (beta chain) appears in the sequencing data of a study of T cell repertoires in cytomegalovirus infection. Study results and limitations: The ex vivo response showed dominance by HLA-C-restricted CMV-specific TCR beta clonotypes.

In the case of this clonotype: The target antigen is unknown.

TCRdb re-derived calls from the reads in MiXCR, one entry per CDR3 protein. Seen here are hundreds of thousands of distinct CDR3 sequences, approximately 29% observed once, and the top ten hold over 10%. Germline V CDR1 and CDR2: MNHEY, SMNVEV (reference sequence). With 8 bases removed from V and 4 bases from J, the gap between germline ends came to 20 bases. There are 15 residues in the CDR3. This specimen consisted of cultured CD8+ T cells from PBMCs, obtained from culture after CMV antigen stimulation. The rearrangement joins TRBV27 to TRBJ2-5; D assignment may be TRBD1 or TRBD2 (7 bases each). The receptor comes from a human donor in good health (CMV status not recorded). Some clones in this sample may be carry-over from other donors' samples. The CDR3 spells CASSYGPRGGETQYF. DNA of the CDR3: TGTGCCAGCTCATACGGTCCCAGGGGGGGAGAGACCCAGTACTTC.